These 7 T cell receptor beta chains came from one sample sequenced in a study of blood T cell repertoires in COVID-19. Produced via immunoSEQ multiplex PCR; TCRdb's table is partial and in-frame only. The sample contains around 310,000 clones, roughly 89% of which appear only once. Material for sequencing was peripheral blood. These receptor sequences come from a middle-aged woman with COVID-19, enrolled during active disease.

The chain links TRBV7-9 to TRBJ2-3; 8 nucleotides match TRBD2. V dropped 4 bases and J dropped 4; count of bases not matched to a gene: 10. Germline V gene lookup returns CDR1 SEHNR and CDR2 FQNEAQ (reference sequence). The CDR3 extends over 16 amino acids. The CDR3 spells CASSSRLAGYADTQYF. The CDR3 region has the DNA TGTGCCAGCAGCTCCCGATTAGCGGGATACGCAGATACGCAGTATTTT.

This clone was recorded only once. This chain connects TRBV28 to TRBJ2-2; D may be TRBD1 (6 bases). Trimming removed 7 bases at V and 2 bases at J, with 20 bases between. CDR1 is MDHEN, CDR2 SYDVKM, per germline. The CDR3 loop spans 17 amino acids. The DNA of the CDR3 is TGTGCCAGCACCCGGTACAGGGCACGACTTAACACCGGGGAGCTGTTTTTT. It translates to CASTRYRARLNTGELFF.

CDR3 loop: CASSRLAAEDEQFF. In DNA form, the CDR3 reads TGTGCCAGCAGCCGACTAGCGGCTGAAGATGAGCAGTTCTTC. The chain carries TRBV7-3 and TRBJ2-1; TRBD2 agrees at 9 bases. The CDR3 runs to 14 residues. Germline V gene lookup returns CDR1 SGHTA and CDR2 FQGTGA. V dropped 5 bases and J dropped 8; count of bases not matched to a gene: 7.

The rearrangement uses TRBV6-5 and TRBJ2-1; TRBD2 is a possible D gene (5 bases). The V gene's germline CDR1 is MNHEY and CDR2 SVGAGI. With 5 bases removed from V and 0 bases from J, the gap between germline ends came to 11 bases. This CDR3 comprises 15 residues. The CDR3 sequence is CASSTTGSSYNEQFF. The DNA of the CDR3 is TGTGCCAGCAGTACCACGGGAAGCTCCTACAATGAGCAGTTCTTC.

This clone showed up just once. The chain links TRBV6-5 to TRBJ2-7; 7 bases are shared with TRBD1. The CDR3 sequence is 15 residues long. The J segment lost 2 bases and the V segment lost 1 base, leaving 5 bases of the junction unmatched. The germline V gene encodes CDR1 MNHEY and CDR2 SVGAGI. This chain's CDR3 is CASSYLGGSAYEQYF. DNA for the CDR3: TGTGCCAGCAGTTACTTAGGGGGCTCGGCCTACGAGCAGTACTTC.

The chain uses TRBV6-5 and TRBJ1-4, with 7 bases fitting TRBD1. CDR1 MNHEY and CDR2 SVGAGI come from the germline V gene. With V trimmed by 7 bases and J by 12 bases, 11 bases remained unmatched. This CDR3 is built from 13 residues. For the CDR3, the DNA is TGTGCCAGCAAGTTAGCAACAGGGGAACAACTGTTTTTT. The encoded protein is CASKLATGEQLFF.

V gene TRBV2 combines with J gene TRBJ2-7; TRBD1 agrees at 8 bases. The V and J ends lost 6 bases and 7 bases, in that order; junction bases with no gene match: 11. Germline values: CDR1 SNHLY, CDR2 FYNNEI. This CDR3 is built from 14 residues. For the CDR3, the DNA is TGTGCCAGCAGCGCCGGGACAGGAGGCTGGGAGCAGTACTTC. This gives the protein CASSAGTGGWEQYF.